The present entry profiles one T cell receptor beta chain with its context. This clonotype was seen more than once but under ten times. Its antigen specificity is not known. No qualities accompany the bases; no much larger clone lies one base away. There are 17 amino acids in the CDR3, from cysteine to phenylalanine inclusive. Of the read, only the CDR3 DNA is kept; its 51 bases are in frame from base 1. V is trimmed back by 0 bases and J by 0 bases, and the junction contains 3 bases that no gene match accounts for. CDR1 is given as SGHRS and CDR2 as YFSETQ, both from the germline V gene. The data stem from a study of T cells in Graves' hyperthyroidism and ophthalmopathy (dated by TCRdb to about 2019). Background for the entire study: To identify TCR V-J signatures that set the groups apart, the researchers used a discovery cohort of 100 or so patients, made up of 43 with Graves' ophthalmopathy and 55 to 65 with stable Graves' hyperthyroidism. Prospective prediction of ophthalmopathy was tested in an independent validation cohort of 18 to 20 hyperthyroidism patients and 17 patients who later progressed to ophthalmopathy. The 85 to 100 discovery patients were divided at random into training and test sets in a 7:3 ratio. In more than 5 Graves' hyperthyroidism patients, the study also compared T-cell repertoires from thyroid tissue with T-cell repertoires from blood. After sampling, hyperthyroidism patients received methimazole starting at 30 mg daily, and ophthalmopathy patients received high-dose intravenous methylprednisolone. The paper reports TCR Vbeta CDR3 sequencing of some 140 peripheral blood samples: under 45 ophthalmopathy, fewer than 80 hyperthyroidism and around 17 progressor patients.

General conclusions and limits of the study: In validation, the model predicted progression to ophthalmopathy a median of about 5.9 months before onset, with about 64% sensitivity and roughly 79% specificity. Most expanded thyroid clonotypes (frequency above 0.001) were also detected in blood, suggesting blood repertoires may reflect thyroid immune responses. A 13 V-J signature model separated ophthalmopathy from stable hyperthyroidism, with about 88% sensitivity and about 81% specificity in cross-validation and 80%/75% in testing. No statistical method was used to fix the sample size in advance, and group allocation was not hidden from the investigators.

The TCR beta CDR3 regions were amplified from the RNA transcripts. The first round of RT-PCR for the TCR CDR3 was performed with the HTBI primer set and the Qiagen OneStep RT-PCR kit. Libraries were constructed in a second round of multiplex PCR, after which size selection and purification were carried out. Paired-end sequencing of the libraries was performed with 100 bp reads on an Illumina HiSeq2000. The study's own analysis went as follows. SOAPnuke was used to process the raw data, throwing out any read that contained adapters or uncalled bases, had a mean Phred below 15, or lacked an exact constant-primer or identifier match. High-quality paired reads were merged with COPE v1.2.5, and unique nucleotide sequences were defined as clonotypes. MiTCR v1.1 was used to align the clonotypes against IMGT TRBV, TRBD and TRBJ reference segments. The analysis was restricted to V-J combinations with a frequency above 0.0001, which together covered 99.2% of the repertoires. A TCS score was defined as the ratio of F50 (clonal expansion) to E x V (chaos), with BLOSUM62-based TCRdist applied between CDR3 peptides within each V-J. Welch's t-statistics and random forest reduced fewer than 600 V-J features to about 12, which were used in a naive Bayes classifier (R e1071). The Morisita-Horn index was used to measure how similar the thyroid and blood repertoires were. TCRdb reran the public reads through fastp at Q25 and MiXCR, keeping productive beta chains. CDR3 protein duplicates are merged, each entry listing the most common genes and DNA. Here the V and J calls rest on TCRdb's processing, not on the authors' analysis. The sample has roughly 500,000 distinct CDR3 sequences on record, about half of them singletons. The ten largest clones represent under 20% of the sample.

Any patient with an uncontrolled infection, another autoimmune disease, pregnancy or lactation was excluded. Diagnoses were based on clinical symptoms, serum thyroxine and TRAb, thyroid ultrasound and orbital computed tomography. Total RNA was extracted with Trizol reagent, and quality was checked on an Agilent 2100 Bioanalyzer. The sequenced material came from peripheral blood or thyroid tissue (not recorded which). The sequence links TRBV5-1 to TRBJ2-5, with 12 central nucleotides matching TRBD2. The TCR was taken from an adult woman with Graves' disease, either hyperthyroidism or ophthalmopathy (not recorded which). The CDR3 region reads CASSLGLAGANQETQYF. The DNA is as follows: TGCGCCAGCAGCTTGGGACTAGCGGGAGCCAACCAAGAGACCCAGTACTTC.